This T cell receptor beta chain was recovered during a study of blood T cell repertoires in COVID-19. Turning to the study itself: Acute and convalescent COVID-19 samples came from the United States, Italy and Spain. Nucleic acid was either cDNA or gDNA, and it came from T cells, B-cell-depleted T cells, or PBMCs.

As handled by the study authors: Amplification from reference gene primers served as the basis for estimated nucleated cell counts. Some clones are missing from TCRdb's copy, which holds only in-frame ones; the method was immunoSEQ multiplex PCR. V, J and clone size were drawn from that table, and D and trimming were deduced from the DNA. The sample lists about 230,000 clones; around four fifths were seen once. The germline CDR1 and CDR2 sequences are SGHAT and FQNNGV. V shed 2 bases and J 7 bases; nucleotides not matched to a gene: 3. This CDR3 has 15 residues. This clonotype was sampled from a woman in her seventies with active or convalescent COVID-19. The sample was peripheral blood. The rearrangement uses TRBV11-2 and TRBJ1-6; the match to TRBD1 covers 9 bases. The CDR3 region has the DNA TGTGCCAGCAGCTTACGGACAGGGGAAAATTCACCCCTCCACTTT. Encoded protein: CASSLRTGENSPLHF. The whole variable domain, remainder taken from reference TRBV11-2 and TRBJ1-6, is EAGVAQSPRYKIIEKRQSVAFWCNPISGHATLYWYQQILGQGPKLLIQFQNNGVVDDSQLPKDRFSAERLKGVDSTLKIQPAKLEDSAVYLCASSLRTGENSPLHFGNGTRLTVT.